This T cell receptor (beta chain) was documented in a study of spatial heterogeneity in lung cancer. In the case of this clonotype: Its antigen is not known.

A distinct unique molecular identifier was carried by each TCR cDNA molecule. Each CDR3 protein gets one entry after TCRdb re-called the 5' RACE reads with MiXCR. This table holds roughly 79,000 distinct CDR3 sequences, roughly 12% found once. Time point specified: sample taken at primary tumor resection. Whole RNA, isolated from tumor, nontumor lung or frozen PBMC, was sequenced without prior sorting. General study findings and limits: Ubiquitous expanded tumor TCRs showed up in blood more at resection than follow-up.

This CDR3 is built from 11 residues. V shed 5 bases and J 11 bases; nucleotides not matched to a gene: 4. CDR1 is WNHNN, CDR2 SYGVQD, per germline (reference sequence). This specimen consisted of PBMCs, obtained at surgery. The chain couples TRBV10-1 to TRBJ2-3; TRBD1 agrees at 7 bases. This clonotype originated in a male donor with early-stage non-small cell lung cancer. The CDR3 DNA follows: TGCGCCAGCAGTCCGGGACAGAAGCAGTATTTT. Translation gives CASSPGQKQYF.